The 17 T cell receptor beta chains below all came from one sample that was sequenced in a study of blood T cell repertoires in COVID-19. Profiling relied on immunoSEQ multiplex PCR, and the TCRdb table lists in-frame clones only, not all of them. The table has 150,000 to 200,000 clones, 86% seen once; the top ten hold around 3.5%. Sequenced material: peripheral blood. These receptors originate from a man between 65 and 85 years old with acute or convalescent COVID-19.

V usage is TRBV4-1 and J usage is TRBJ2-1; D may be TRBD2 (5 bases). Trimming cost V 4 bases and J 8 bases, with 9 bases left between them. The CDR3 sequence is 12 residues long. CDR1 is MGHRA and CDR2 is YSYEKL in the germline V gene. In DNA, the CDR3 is TGCGCCAGCAGCCTACTCGGGGATGAGCAGTTCTTC. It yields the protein CASSLLGDEQFF.

The CDR3 spells CASSHHRGDNYGYTF. CDR3 coding DNA: TGTGCCAGCAGTCACCACAGGGGAGATAACTATGGCTACACCTTC. The V gene is TRBV28, the J gene TRBJ1-2, with 7 bases matching TRBD1. This CDR3 has 15 residues. Germline CDR1 MDHEN, CDR2 SYDVKM. V shed 5 bases and J 1 base; nucleotides not matched to a gene: 7.

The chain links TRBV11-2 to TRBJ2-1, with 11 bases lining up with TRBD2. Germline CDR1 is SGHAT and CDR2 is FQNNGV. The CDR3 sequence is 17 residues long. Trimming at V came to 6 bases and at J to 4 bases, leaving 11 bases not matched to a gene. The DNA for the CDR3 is TGTGCCAGCAGTTCCGCGCCGGGACTAGCGGTATACAATGAGCAGTTCTTC. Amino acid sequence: CASSSAPGLAVYNEQFF.

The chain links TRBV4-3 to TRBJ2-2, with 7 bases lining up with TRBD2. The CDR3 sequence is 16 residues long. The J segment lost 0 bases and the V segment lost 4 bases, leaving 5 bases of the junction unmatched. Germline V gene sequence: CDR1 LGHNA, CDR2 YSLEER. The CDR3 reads CASSPAGVTNTGELFF. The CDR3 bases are TGCGCCAGCAGCCCTGCGGGGGTTACGAACACCGGGGAGCTGTTTTTT.

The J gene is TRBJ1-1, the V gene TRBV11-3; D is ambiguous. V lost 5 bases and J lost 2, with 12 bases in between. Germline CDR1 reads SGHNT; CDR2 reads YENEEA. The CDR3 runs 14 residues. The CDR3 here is CASSAGGRNTEAFF. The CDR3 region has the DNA TGTGCCAGCAGCGCTGGCGGGCGCAACACTGAAGCTTTCTTT.

CDR3 nucleotides: TGTGCCAGCAGTTTCGGCGAAGGGGAACAGCAAGGTTTTAGCAATCAGCCCCAGCATTTT. Encoded protein: CASSFGEGEQQGFSNQPQHF. The chain combines TRBV6-7 with TRBJ1-5; D may be TRBD1 (5 bases). TRBV6-7 is marked as an open reading frame, function uncertain. The CDR3 is 20 amino acids. Trimming took 4 bases from V and 0 from J, leaving 25 bases between them.

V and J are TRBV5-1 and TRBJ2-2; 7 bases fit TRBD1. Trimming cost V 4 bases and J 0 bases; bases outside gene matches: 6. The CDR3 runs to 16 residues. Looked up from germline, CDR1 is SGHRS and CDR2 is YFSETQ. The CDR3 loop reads CASSRGQSANTGELFF. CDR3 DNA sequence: TGCGCCAGCAGCCGGGGACAGAGCGCGAACACCGGGGAGCTGTTTTTT.

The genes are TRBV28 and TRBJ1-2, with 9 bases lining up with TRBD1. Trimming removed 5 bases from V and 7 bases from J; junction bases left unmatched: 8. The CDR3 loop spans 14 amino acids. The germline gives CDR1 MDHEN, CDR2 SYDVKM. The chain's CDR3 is CASSVTGGEFGYTF. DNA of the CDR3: TGTGCCAGCAGTGTTACAGGGGGCGAATTTGGCTACACCTTC.

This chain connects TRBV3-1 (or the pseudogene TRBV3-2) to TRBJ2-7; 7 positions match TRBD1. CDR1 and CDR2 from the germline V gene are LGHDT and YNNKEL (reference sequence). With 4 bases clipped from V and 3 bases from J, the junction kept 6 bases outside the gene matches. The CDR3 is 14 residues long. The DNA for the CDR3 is TGTGCCAGCAGCCCGACAGGGATAGACTACGAGCAGTACTTC. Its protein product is CASSPTGIDYEQYF.

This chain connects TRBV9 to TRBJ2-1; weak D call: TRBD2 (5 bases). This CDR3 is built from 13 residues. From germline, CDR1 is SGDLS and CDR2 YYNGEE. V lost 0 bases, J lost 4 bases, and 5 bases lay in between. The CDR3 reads CASSVAGYNEQFF. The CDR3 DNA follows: TGTGCCAGCAGCGTAGCGGGGTACAATGAGCAGTTCTTC. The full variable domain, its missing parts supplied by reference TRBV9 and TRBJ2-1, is DSGVTQTPKHLITATGQRVTLRCSPRSGDLSVYWYQQSLDQGLQFLIQYYNGEERAKGNILERFSAQQFPDLHSELNLSSLELGDSALYFCASSVAGYNEQFFGPGTRLTVL.

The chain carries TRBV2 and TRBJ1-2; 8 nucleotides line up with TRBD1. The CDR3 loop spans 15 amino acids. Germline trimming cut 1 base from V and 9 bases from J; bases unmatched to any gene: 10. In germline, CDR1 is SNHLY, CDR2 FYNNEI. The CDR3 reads CASSEVDRAWMSYTF. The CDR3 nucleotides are TGTGCCAGCAGTGAAGTGGACAGGGCATGGATGAGCTACACCTTC.

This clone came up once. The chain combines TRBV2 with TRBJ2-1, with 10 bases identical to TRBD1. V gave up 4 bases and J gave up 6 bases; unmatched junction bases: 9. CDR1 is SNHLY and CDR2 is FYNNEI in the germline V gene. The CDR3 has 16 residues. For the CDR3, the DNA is TGTGCCAGCAGTGTGGGACAGGGGCGACCCAGCAATGAGCAGTTCTTC. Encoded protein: CASSVGQGRPSNEQFF.

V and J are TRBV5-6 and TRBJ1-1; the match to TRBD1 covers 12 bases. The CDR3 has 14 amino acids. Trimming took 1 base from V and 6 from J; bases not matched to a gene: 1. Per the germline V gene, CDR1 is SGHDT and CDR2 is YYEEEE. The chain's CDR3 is CASSLRDRGPEAFF. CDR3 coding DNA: TGTGCCAGCAGCTTGCGGGACAGGGGGCCTGAAGCTTTCTTT.

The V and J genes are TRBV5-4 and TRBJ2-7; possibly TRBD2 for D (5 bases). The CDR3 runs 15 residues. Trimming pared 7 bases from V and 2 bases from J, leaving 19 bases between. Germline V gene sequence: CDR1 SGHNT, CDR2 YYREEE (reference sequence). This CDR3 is CASQSLGEGTYEQYF. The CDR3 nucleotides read TGTGCCAGCCAATCACTCGGGGAAGGAACCTACGAGCAGTACTTC.

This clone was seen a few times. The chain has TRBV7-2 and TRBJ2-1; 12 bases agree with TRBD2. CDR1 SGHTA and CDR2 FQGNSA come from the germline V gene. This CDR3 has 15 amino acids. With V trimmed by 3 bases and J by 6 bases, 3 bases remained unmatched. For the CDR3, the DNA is TGTGCCAGCAGCTTGGGACTAGCGGGCCTCAATGAGCAGTTCTTC. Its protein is CASSLGLAGLNEQFF.

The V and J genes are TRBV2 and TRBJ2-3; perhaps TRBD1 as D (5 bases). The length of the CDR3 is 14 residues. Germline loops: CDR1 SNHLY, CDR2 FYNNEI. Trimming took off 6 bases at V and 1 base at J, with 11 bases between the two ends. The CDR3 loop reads CASSPTGRTDTQYF. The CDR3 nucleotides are TGTGCCAGCAGCCCCACAGGACGCACAGATACGCAGTATTTT. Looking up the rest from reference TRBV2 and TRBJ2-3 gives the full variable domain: EPEVTQTPSHQVTQMGQEVILRCVPISNHLYFYWYRQILGQKVEFLVSFYNNEISEKSEIFDDQFSVERPDGSNFTLKIRSTKLEDSAMYFCASSPTGRTDTQYFGPGTRLTVL.

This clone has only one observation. This CDR3 reads CAWGTDRAAEKLFF. The CDR3 nucleotides are TGTGCCTGGGGAACCGACAGGGCGGCTGAAAAACTGTTTTTT. The chain recombines TRBV30 with TRBJ1-4, with 7 bases matching TRBD1. V shed 5 bases and J 7 bases; nucleotides not matched to a gene: 10. CDR1 and CDR2 from the germline V gene are GTSNPN and SVGIG (reference sequence). The CDR3 extends over 14 amino acids.